The rows below give T cell receptor beta chains drawn from one sample of a study of T cells in Graves' hyperthyroidism and ophthalmopathy. Via MiXCR, TCRdb re-called the multiplex PCR reads, giving one row per CDR3 protein. The sample holds 400,000 to 550,000 distinct CDR3 sequences, roughly 25% seen once. Sequencing was done on a sample of blood. The source is a woman aged 25 to 45 with Graves' ophthalmopathy. Both conserved end residues are part of each CDR3. Each record gives: CDR3 DNA, CDR3 protein, CDR3 length, V gene, D gene, clone size, J gene. A D gene is named only where the DNA matches it firmly. Clone size is not always given. Where it is, it says once, few, many or a class for expanded clones.

CDR3nt: TGTGCCAGCTCACCAGATGGACAGTTAAATTCACCCCTCCACTTT
CDR3aa: CASSPDGQLNSPLHF
len: 15
v_gene: TRBV18
d_gene: -
abundance: many
j_gene: TRBJ1-6

CDR3nt: TGCAGTGCTAGCACAGAAACCTACGAGCAGTACTTC
CDR3aa: CSASTETYEQYF
len: 12
v_gene: TRBV20-1
d_gene: -
abundance: many
j_gene: TRBJ2-7

CDR3nt: TGTGCCAGCAGCCGATCGGGACAGGGAGGAATCGAGCAGTACTTC
CDR3aa: CASSRSGQGGIEQYF
len: 15
v_gene: TRBV12-3/TRBV12-4
d_gene: TRBD1
abundance: -
j_gene: TRBJ2-7

CDR3nt: TGTGCCAGCTCACCACGGGGGGCAGATGGCTACACCTTC
CDR3aa: CASSPRGADGYTF
len: 13
v_gene: TRBV18
d_gene: -
abundance: many
j_gene: TRBJ1-2

CDR3nt: TGTGCCACCAGCAGAGATCTAGGTCAAGGTAGCGGGAGAGAAGAGACCCAGTACTTC
CDR3aa: CATSRDLGQGSGREETQYF
len: 19
v_gene: TRBV15
d_gene: TRBD2
abundance: -
j_gene: TRBJ2-5

CDR3nt: TGCAGTGCTACCCGGGACAGGAGGAACACTGAAGCTTTCTTT
CDR3aa: CSATRDRRNTEAFF
len: 14
v_gene: TRBV20-1
d_gene: TRBD1
abundance: few
j_gene: TRBJ1-1

CDR3nt: TGTGCCAGCAGCCAAGGTAGGGGGGGGTACGATCAGTACTTC
CDR3aa: CASSQGRGGYDQYF
len: 14
v_gene: TRBV3-1
d_gene: -
abundance: -
j_gene: TRBJ2-7

CDR3nt: TGTGCCAGCAGCTTATCAGGGGGCGCAAAGACCCAGTACTTC
CDR3aa: CASSLSGGAKTQYF
len: 14
v_gene: TRBV7-3
d_gene: TRBD1
abundance: many
j_gene: TRBJ2-5

CDR3nt: TGTGCCAGCAGCCATGACGGCTCTGGGGCCAACGTCCTGACTTTC
CDR3aa: CASSHDGSGANVLTF
len: 15
v_gene: TRBV28
d_gene: -
abundance: -
j_gene: TRBJ2-6

CDR3nt: TGTGCCAGCAGGGAAGGACAGCTGGAAGCTTTCTTT
CDR3aa: CASREGQLEAFF
len: 12
v_gene: TRBV12-3/TRBV12-4
d_gene: -
abundance: many
j_gene: TRBJ1-1

CDR3nt: TGTGCCATCAGTGAGACCGTGACAGTATCCTACGAGCAGTACTTC
CDR3aa: CAISETVTVSYEQYF
len: 15
v_gene: TRBV10-3
d_gene: -
abundance: -
j_gene: TRBJ2-7

CDR3nt: TGTGCCAGCAGTCCTGGGGGGAGGCCCCAGCATTTT
CDR3aa: CASSPGGRPQHF
len: 12
v_gene: TRBV12-3/TRBV12-4
d_gene: -
abundance: -
j_gene: TRBJ1-5

CDR3nt: TGTGCCAGCAGTTCGGACAGTTCAACCTACGAGCAGTACTTC
CDR3aa: CASSSDSSTYEQYF
len: 14
v_gene: TRBV28
d_gene: -
abundance: many
j_gene: TRBJ2-7

CDR3nt: TGTGCCAGCAGCTTCAGGGGAATTTTCGGAAACACCATATATTTT
CDR3aa: CASSFRGIFGNTIYF
len: 15
v_gene: TRBV7-2
d_gene: -
abundance: -
j_gene: TRBJ1-3

CDR3nt: TGTGCCAGCAGTTTCATTTTCGAAGCTTTCTTT
CDR3aa: CASSFIFEAFF
len: 11
v_gene: TRBV28
d_gene: -
abundance: few
j_gene: TRBJ1-1

CDR3nt: TGTGCGTGCCGGAGCGGCCAAAACTCCTACGAGCAGTACTTC
CDR3aa: CACRSGQNSYEQYF
len: 14
v_gene: TRBV6-1
d_gene: -
abundance: many
j_gene: TRBJ2-7

CDR3nt: TGTGCCAGCAGCTTCAATGCAGGGAGGGTTAGGATGAACACTGAAGCTTTCTTT
CDR3aa: CASSFNAGRVRMNTEAFF
len: 18
v_gene: TRBV5-6
d_gene: -
abundance: few
j_gene: TRBJ1-1

CDR3nt: TGTGCCAGCAGCCCTTCCCTGCGGGGTTTCTCCTACGAGCAGTACTTC
CDR3aa: CASSPSLRGFSYEQYF
len: 16
v_gene: TRBV12-3/TRBV12-4
d_gene: -
abundance: -
j_gene: TRBJ2-7